This TCR beta chain was identified during a study of blood T cell repertoires in COVID-19. Whole-study context: Researchers got acute and convalescent COVID-19 samples from the United States, Italy and Spain. Sample material is recorded as cDNA or gDNA derived from T cells, B-cell-depleted T cells, or PBMCs.

In the authors' methods: Amplification from reference gene primers served as the basis for estimated nucleated cell counts. Repertoires were generated with immunoSEQ multiplex PCR, while TCRdb's copy carries only in-frame clones and drops some. The V and J calls and clone size come from that table; D and trimming were worked out from the DNA. Here the sample spans around 160,000 clones, 80% to 90% being singletons. Patients of the Seattle cohort, enrolled during active infection, were followed longitudinally. The TCR comes from a man aged 18 to 30 with COVID-19, enrolled during active disease. The sample comprised peripheral blood.

The CDR3 region has the DNA TGTGCCAGCAGCGTAGGGGCGGGAGCATTGGAGACCCAGTACTTC. This sequence encodes CASSVGAGALETQYF. J is TRBJ2-5 and V is TRBV9, with TRBD2 matching over 7 bases. The CDR3 extends over 15 amino acids. Per germline, CDR1 SGDLS and CDR2 YYNGEE. Trimming cost V 0 bases and J 5 bases; bases outside gene matches: 7.